These 16 T cell receptor beta chains share one sample of origin, sequenced in a study of beta chain features in type 1 diabetes. Reverse transcription of all isolated RNA meant that expressed TCRB transcripts were sequenced. Generated by immunoSEQ multiplex PCR, the TCRdb table keeps only in-frame clones and is missing some. The sample lists 900,000 or so clones; roughly 15% were seen once. The sample taken for sequencing was naive CD4+ T cells from blood. The receptors shown here come from a woman aged 18-30 years in good health.

The chain is built from TRBV28 and TRBJ2-1, with D possibly TRBD2 on 6 matching bases. Between the trimmed V and J ends, which lost 5 bases and 1 base, there was a span of 12 bases. The length of the CDR3 is 15 residues. Per germline, CDR1 MDHEN and CDR2 SYDVKM. The CDR3 reads CASSPLRGSYNEQFF. CDR3 bases: TGTGCCAGCAGTCCCTTGCGGGGATCCTACAATGAGCAGTTCTTC.

This clone came up a few times. The CDR3 region is CSVGEGDNEQFF. In DNA, the CDR3 is TGCAGCGTTGGGGAGGGGGACAATGAGCAGTTCTTC. The V and J genes are TRBV29-1 and TRBJ2-1; a weak D match, TRBD2 (7 bases). The CDR3 runs to 12 residues. The V gene lost 4 bases and the J gene lost 5 bases, with 9 bases spanning the gap. Germline lookup yields CDR1 SQVTM and CDR2 ANQGSEA.

This clone was seen only a few times. V usage is TRBV10-2 and J usage is TRBJ2-7; D ambiguous. Germline CDR1 WSHSY, CDR2 SAAADI. The CDR3 runs 11 residues. The V end lost 6 bases, the J end lost 5 bases, and 8 bases lay between the germline ends. The CDR3 DNA sequence: TGCGCCAGCAGCCTGAGGAACGAGCAGTACTTC. Its protein is CASSLRNEQYF.

The chain links TRBV12-5 to TRBJ2-3; the match to TRBD2 covers 13 bases. The V gene's germline CDR1 is LGHNT and CDR2 FRNRAP. The CDR3 has 17 residues. V was pared by 5 bases and J by 1 base, with 6 bases of the junction left unmatched. The CDR3 DNA follows: TGTGCTAGTGGTCTCGGACTAGCGGGAGTCGGCACAGATACGCAGTATTTT. It translates to CASGLGLAGVGTDTQYF.

This clone was detected once. This specimen includes other DNA sequences encoding the same CDR3. V and J are TRBV5-1 and TRBJ2-2, with 9 positions matching TRBD2. The CDR3 extends over 16 amino acids. J was trimmed by 2 bases and V by 4 bases; bases with no gene match: 6. Per the germline V gene, CDR1 is SGHRS and CDR2 is YFSETQ. CDR3: CASSLGLAGNTGELFF. CDR3 bases: TGCGCCAGCAGCCTAGGGCTAGCGGGAAACACCGGGGAGCTGTTTTTT.

The chain combines TRBV7-2 with TRBJ2-1; D unclear. The V gene lost 2 bases and the J gene lost 13 bases, with 15 bases spanning the gap. CDR3 size: 13 residues. Germline V CDR1 and CDR2: SGHTA, FQGNSA. This chain's CDR3 is CASSLLSQVAQFF. CDR3 in DNA: TGTGCCAGCAGCTTATTATCGCAGGTTGCTCAGTTCTTC.

This clone was counted between two and nine times. This chain links TRBV5-4 with TRBJ2-3, with 15 bases aligning to TRBD2. Germline lookup yields CDR1 SGHNT and CDR2 YYREEE (reference sequence). Germline trimming cut 0 bases from V and 5 bases from J; bases unmatched to any gene: 4. CDR3 length: 17 residues. CDR3 amino acids: CASSLAVGLAGGDTQYF. Here the CDR3 DNA reads TGTGCCAGCAGCTTGGCGGTGGGACTAGCGGGAGGAGATACGCAGTATTTT.

This clone has just one count. The junction does not match germline at one end; this may be a read error. The sample has other DNA sequences that encode this CDR3 too. This chain links TRBV20-1 with TRBJ2-3; D not certain. Germline CDR1 is DFQATT and CDR2 is SNEGSKA (reference sequence). The CDR3 sequence is 11 residues long. CDR3 bases: TGCAGTGCCAGAGTCGGGGATACGCAGTATTTT. It codes for CSARVGDTQYF.

The J gene is TRBJ2-1, the V gene TRBV4-2, with D possibly being TRBD2 (5 bases). The CDR3 covers 13 residues. Per germline, CDR1 LGHNA and CDR2 YNFKEQ. Trimming took 2 bases from V and 6 from J, leaving 8 bases between them. The CDR3 DNA is TGTGCCAGCAGCCAAATGGGAGTCAATGAGCAGTTCTTC. This sequence encodes CASSQMGVNEQFF.

V is TRBV6-5 and J is TRBJ2-7, with unresolved D. V dropped 4 bases and J dropped 4 bases, with 8 bases sitting between them. CDR3 length: 12 amino acids. In germline, CDR1 is MNHEY, CDR2 SVGAGI. Written as DNA, the CDR3 is TGTGCCAGCAGTTTATATGGTTACGAGCAGTACTTC. It encodes CASSLYGYEQYF.

The rearrangement uses TRBV5-1 and TRBJ1-1, with 7 bases matching TRBD1. Germline V CDR1 and CDR2: SGHRS, YFSETQ. CDR3 length: 14 residues. Trimming took 0 bases from V and 8 from J; bases not matched to a gene: 7. CDR3 nucleotide sequence: TGCGCCAGCAGCTTGGTGCTTATGGGACAGGAAGCTTTCTTT. The encoded protein is CASSLVLMGQEAFF.

This clone was seen only a few times. V usage is TRBV9 and J usage is TRBJ2-2; D remains ambiguous. This CDR3 has 13 residues. V was trimmed by 4 bases and J by 6 bases, leaving 10 bases between them. Germline V gives CDR1 SGDLS, CDR2 YYNGEE. CDR3 nucleotides: TGTGCCAGCAGCCCCGACTTCGCCGGGGAGCTGTTTTTT. This gives the protein CASSPDFAGELFF.

This clone was seen more than once but under ten times. V gene TRBV5-1 combines with J gene TRBJ2-3, with 8 positions matching TRBD2. The V segment lost 5 bases and the J segment 6 bases; nucleotides outside the gene matches: 8. CDR1 is SGHRS, CDR2 YFSETQ, per germline. The CDR3 is 14 amino acids. The CDR3 coding sequence is TGCGCCAGCAGGAGGGGACTAGGAGGTGATACGCAGTATTTT. It encodes CASRRGLGGDTQYF.

This clone was found a few times. The V and J genes are TRBV28 and TRBJ1-1; unclear D gene. This CDR3 contains 16 residues. The V end lost 1 base, the J end lost 1 base, and 13 bases lay between the germline ends. The V gene's germline CDR1 is MDHEN and CDR2 SYDVKM. The CDR3 nucleotides read TGTGCCAGCAGTTTATACTGGGATAGTAGGAACACTGAAGCTTTCTTT. Its translation: CASSLYWDSRNTEAFF.

The chain recombines TRBV6-5 with TRBJ2-7; D gene unclear. Germline V gene data show CDR1 as MNHEY and CDR2 as SVGAGI. The CDR3 is 13 residues long. The ends were cut back, 5 bases at V and 3 bases at J, with 11 bases in the middle. The CDR3 bases are TGTGCCAGCAGTCCGTCAGCGTACTACGAGCAGTACTTC. Its translation: CASSPSAYYEQYF.

In this sample, this clone turned up a few times. CDR3 DNA sequence: TGTGCCAGTAAAGAACTAGCGGAAAACTACGAGCAGTACTTC. Protein sequence: CASKELAENYEQYF. The chain joins TRBV6-6 to TRBJ2-7; 8 positions agree with TRBD2. Per the germline V gene, CDR1 is MNHNY and CDR2 is SVGAGI (reference sequence). This CDR3 is 14 amino acids long. The junction had 10 bases not matched to a gene; V was cut back by 9 bases and J by 3 bases.